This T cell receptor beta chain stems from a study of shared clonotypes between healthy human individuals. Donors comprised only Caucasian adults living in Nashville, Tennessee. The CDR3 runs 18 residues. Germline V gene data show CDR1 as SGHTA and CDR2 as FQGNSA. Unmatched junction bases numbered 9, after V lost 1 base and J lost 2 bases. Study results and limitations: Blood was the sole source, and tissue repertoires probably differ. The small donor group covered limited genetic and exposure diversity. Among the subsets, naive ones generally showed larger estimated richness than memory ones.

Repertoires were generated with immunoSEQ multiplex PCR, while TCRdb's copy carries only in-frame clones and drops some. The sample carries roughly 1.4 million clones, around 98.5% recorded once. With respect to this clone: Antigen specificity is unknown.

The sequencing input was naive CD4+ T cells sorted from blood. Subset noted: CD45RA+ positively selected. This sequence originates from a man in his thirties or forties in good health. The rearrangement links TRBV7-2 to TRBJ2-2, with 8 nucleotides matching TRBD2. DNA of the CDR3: TGTGCCAGCAGCTTAGTGGGACTAGTCTATACCAACACCGGGGAGCTGTTTTTT. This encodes CASSLVGLVYTNTGELFF. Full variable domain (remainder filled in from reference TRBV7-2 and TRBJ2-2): GAGVSQSPSNKVTEKGKDVELRCDPISGHTALYWYRQSLGQGLEFLIYFQGNSAPDKSGLPSDRFSAERTGGSVSTLTIQRTQQEDSAVYLCASSLVGLVYTNTGELFFGEGSRLTVL.